Each of the 3 T cell receptor beta chains below was sequenced from the same sample in a study of control samples from healthy donors and cancer patients. The method was immunoSEQ multiplex PCR; TCRdb's version includes in-frame clones alone and lacks a portion of them. The sample has some 200,000 clones, over 90% seen once; the top ten hold roughly 1.6%. Material: blood. The source is a man in his forties or fifties in good health.

Here the CDR3 reads CASSAQTGNTEAFF. The CDR3 DNA reads as TGCGCCAGCAGCGCTCAGACAGGGAACACTGAAGCTTTCTTT. This chain connects TRBV5-1 to TRBJ1-1; possible D gene TRBD1, 6 bases. CDR1 is SGHRS and CDR2 is YFSETQ in the germline V gene. The CDR3 runs to 14 residues. Trimming stripped 4 bases from V and 1 base from J, with 11 bases between.

V and J are TRBV7-2 and TRBJ1-1, with TRBD1 matching over 10 bases. The CDR3 length is 16 residues. The V and J ends lost 4 bases and 2 bases, in that order; junction bases with no gene match: 7. Germline V gives CDR1 SGHTA, CDR2 FQGNSA. Here the CDR3 DNA reads TGTGCCAGCAGCTCGACAGGGGGCGCGTTTAACACTGAAGCTTTCTTT. Amino acid sequence: CASSSTGGAFNTEAFF.

The V and J genes are TRBV5-1 and TRBJ1-5; 8 bases line up with TRBD1. CDR3 size: 15 residues. J was trimmed by 0 bases and V by 5 bases; bases with no gene match: 4. Germline values: CDR1 SGHRS, CDR2 YFSETQ. CDR3 DNA sequence: TGCGCCAGCAGGGTGACAGGGGATAGCAATCAGCCCCAGCATTTT. Translated, it gives CASRVTGDSNQPQHF.